The entry below describes one T cell receptor (beta chain). The CDR3 covers 14 residues. CDR1 SGDLS and CDR2 YYNGEE come from the germline V gene. The V end was cut by 6 bases, the J end by 2 bases, with 15 bases between. This record belongs to a study of T cell responses to AZD1222 COVID-19 vaccine. TCRdb's copy holds only in-frame clones and misses some; the assay was immunoSEQ multiplex PCR. The sample holds roughly 150,000 clones, 90% to 95% seen once. The chain joins TRBV9 to TRBJ2-7, with D tentatively TRBD1 or TRBD2 (6 bases each). This TCR derives from an adult in good health. The specimen was peripheral blood, collected on day 0 of AZD1222 vaccination. In DNA form, the CDR3 reads TGTGCCAGCAACCCGGTGGGGGGCGCCTACGAGCAGTACTTC. It codes for CASNPVGGAYEQYF.